This T cell receptor (beta chain) was retrieved from a study of blood T cell repertoires in COVID-19. Study at large: Both acute and convalescent COVID-19 samples were obtained from the United States, Italy and Spain. Sources were T cells, B-cell-depleted T cells, or PBMCs; the material itself was cDNA or gDNA.

Seattle researchers signed up patients amid active infection and tracked them longitudinally. Trimming cost V 5 bases and J 5 bases, with 15 bases left between them. Looked up from germline, CDR1 is MNHEY and CDR2 is SVGEGT. The CDR3 is made up of 15 amino acids. In the source study's methods: Estimated nucleated cell counts came from reference gene primer amplification. Produced via immunoSEQ multiplex PCR; TCRdb's table is partial and in-frame only. Clonal size and the V and J genes are those of that table, whereas D and trimming came from the DNA. This table holds some 240,000 clones, about four fifths found once.

V is TRBV6-2 or TRBV6-3 and J is TRBJ2-2; D unclear. This sequence originates from a woman older than 75 with COVID-19, enrolled during active disease. The sample was peripheral blood. CDR3 DNA sequence: TGTGCCAGCAGTGACCTTCGGAGTGGGACCGGGGAGCTGTTTTTT. Its translation is CASSDLRSGTGELFF.